What follows are 10 T cell receptor beta chains derived from one specimen sequenced in a study of T cell responses to AZD1222 COVID-19 vaccine. This table comes from immunoSEQ multiplex PCR, and its TCRdb copy is limited to in-frame clones, with some not included. The sample consists of some 140,000 clones, 70% to 90% of them appearing once. The specimen comprised peripheral blood, sampled on day 0 of AZD1222 vaccination. The receptors come from an adult in good health.

The V gene is TRBV5-1, the J gene TRBJ2-7, with TRBD2 matching 13 bases. The germline CDR1 and CDR2 sequences are SGHRS and YFSETQ. The CDR3 has 16 amino acids. V lost 0 bases, J lost 7 bases, and 7 bases stayed unmatched. The CDR3: CASSLEPGLAGLEQYF. Here the CDR3 DNA reads TGCGCCAGCAGCTTGGAGCCGGGACTAGCGGGGTTAGAGCAGTACTTC.

This chain joins TRBV28 and TRBJ1-3, with D uncertain. The V end lost 6 bases, the J end lost 4 bases, and 10 bases lay between the germline ends. Germline assignment: CDR1 MDHEN and CDR2 SYDVKM. The CDR3 loop spans 13 amino acids. The CDR3 loop is CASRHGLGNTIYF. The CDR3, as DNA: TGTGCCAGCAGACATGGCCTGGGAAACACCATATATTTT.

This clone is a singleton in its sample. The chain recombines TRBV6-2 or TRBV6-3 with TRBJ2-7; 7 bases map to TRBD1. With 4 bases clipped from V and 2 bases from J, the junction kept 5 bases outside the gene matches. Germline V gives CDR1 MNHEY, CDR2 SVGEGT. There are 14 residues in the CDR3. The CDR3, as DNA: TGTGCCAGCAGTTTGACAGGGCTCGCCTACGAGCAGTACTTC. The encoded protein is CASSLTGLAYEQYF.

The chain joins TRBV13 to TRBJ2-1; D ambiguous. The V gene lost 0 bases and the J gene lost 7 bases, with 1 base spanning the gap. CDR3 length: 11 residues. Per germline, CDR1 PRHDT and CDR2 FYEKMQ (reference sequence). The CDR3, as DNA: TGTGCCAGCAGCTTAGGTAATGAGCAGTTCTTC. Translated, it gives CASSLGNEQFF.

The CDR3 loop reads CASSLLGGAADTQYF. The CDR3, as DNA: TGTGCCAGCAGCCTGTTGGGGGGAGCGGCAGATACGCAGTATTTT. This rearrangement joins TRBV7-3 to TRBJ2-3, with D perhaps matching TRBD2 (6 bases). V was pared by 5 bases and J by 4 bases, with 16 bases between. Germline V gene data show CDR1 as SGHTA and CDR2 as FQGTGA. The CDR3 has 15 amino acids.

The gene calls are TRBV15 and TRBJ1-5; D gene unclear. The V gene's germline CDR1 is LNHNV and CDR2 YYDKDF (reference sequence). There are 14 residues in the CDR3. The V end was cut by 9 bases, the J end by 5 bases, with 17 bases between. CDR3 sequence (DNA): TGTGCCACAACCGGTCCTACTGTCTATCAGCCCCAGCATTTT. Residues: CATTGPTVYQPQHF. The variable domain in full, with the rest retrieved from reference TRBV15 and TRBJ1-5, is DAMVIQNPRYQVTQFGKPVTLSCSQTLNHNVMYWYQQKSSQAPKLLFHYYDKDFNNEADTPDNFQSRRPNTSFCFLDIRSPGLGDTAMYLCATTGPTVYQPQHFGDGTRLSIL.

This clone appeared once. V usage is TRBV5-1 and J usage is TRBJ1-1, with D tentatively TRBD1 (5 bases). Germline values: CDR1 SGHRS, CDR2 YFSETQ. V was clipped by 0 bases and J by 2 bases, with 14 bases between them. The CDR3 is 16 amino acids. The CDR3 DNA reads TGCGCCAGCAGCTTGGTGAGGGGAACGGTTAACACTGAAGCTTTCTTT. Protein product: CASSLVRGTVNTEAFF.

This chain connects TRBV6-1 to TRBJ1-3; D gene ambiguous. Deletions cut 0 bases from V and 0 bases from J, with 9 bases between. CDR1 is MNHNS and CDR2 is SASEGT in the germline V gene. CDR3 length: 16 residues. CDR3 region: CASSEASASSGNTIYF. The CDR3 nucleotides read TGTGCCAGCAGTGAAGCCTCTGCCAGCTCTGGAAACACCATATATTTT.

The V and J genes are TRBV12-5 and TRBJ2-2; D ambiguous. The CDR3 totals 12 residues. Trimming removed 2 bases from V and 6 bases from J, with 4 bases in between. Germline CDR1 and CDR2: LGHNT and FRNRAP. The CDR3: CASGLNPGELFF. The CDR3 DNA reads as TGTGCTAGTGGTTTGAATCCCGGGGAGCTGTTTTTT.

The chain combines TRBV19 with TRBJ1-5, with D maybe TRBD1 (5 bases). V was trimmed by 3 bases and J by 5 bases, leaving 11 bases between them. CDR3 length: 14 amino acids. Germline CDR1 and CDR2: LNHDA and SQIVND (reference sequence). The CDR3 DNA reads as TGTGCCAGTAGTATTATGGGGCCCCATCAGCCCCAGCATTTT. This translates into CASSIMGPHQPQHF.